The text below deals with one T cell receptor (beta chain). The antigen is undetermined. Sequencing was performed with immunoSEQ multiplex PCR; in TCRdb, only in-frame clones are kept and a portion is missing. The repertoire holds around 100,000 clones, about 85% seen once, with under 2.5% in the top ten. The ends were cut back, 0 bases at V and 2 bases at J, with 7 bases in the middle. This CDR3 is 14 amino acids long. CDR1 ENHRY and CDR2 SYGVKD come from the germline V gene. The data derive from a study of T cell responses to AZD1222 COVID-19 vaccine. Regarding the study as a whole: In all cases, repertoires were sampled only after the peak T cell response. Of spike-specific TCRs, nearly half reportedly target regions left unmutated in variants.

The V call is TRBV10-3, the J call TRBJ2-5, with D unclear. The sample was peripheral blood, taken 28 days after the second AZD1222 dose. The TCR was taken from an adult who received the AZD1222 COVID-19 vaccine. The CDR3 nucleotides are TGTGCCATCAGTGAGTCCGGGCCTCAAGAGACCCAGTACTTC. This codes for CAISESGPQETQYF.